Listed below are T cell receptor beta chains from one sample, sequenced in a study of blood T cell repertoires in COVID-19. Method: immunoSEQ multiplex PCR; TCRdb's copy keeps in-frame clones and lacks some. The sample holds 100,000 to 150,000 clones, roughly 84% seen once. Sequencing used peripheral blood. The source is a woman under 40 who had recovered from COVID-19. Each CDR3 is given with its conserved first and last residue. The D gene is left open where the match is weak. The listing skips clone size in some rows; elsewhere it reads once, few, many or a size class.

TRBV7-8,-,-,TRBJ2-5,CASSLWRIGETQYF,TGTGCCAGCAGCTTATGGAGGATTGGGGAGACCCAGTACTTC
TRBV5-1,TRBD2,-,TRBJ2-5,CASSSRSLAGGETQYF,TGCGCCAGCAGCTCCAGATCGCTAGCGGGGGGGGAGACCCAGTACTTC
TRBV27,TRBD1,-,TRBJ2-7,CASSLPDRREQYF,TGTGCCAGCAGTTTACCGGACAGGCGGGAGCAGTACTTC
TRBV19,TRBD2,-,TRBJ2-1,CASRPRASGSYEQFF,TGTGCCAGTAGGCCAAGGGCTAGCGGGAGTTATGAGCAGTTCTTC
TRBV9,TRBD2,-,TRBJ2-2,CASSAAGGRTGELFF,TGTGCCAGCAGCGCTGCGGGGGGGAGGACCGGGGAGCTGTTTTTT
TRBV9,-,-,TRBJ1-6,CASSESSRSPLHF,TGTGCCAGCAGCGAATCATCGCGGTCACCCCTCCACTTT
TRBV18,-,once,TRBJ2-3,CASSQDWGRDTQYF,TGTGCCAGCTCACAAGACTGGGGCAGGGATACGCAGTATTTT
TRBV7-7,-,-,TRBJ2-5,CASSQTGTHEETQYF,TGTGCTAGCAGCCAAACCGGGACTCATGAAGAGACCCAGTACTTC
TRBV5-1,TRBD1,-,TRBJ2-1,CASSFTQGQGRTLYNEQFF,TGCGCCAGCAGCTTCACGCAGGGACAGGGACGGACTCTTTACAATGAGCAGTTCTTC
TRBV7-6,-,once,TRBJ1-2,CASSLVRGNGYTF,TGTGCCAGCAGCTTAGTACGGGGAAATGGCTACACCTTC